Listed below are T cell receptor beta chains from one sample, sequenced in a study of a mutant IDH1 vaccine in newly diagnosed glioma. These TCRs are of unknown antigen specificity. Repertoires were generated with immunoSEQ multiplex PCR, while TCRdb's copy carries only in-frame clones and drops some. In the table there are around 120,000 clones, about four fifths of which are singletons. The sequencing used PBMCs, collected from a glioma patient whose treatment included an IDH1 peptide vaccine. These receptors were collected from a man aged 35-49 years with glioma. Both conserved end residues are part of each CDR3. D genes are given only for firm matches. Size tells how often a clone was seen (once, few, many) or the class of an expanded clone, and some rows leave it out.

V: TRBV10-1; D: -; J: TRBJ1-4; size: -; CDR3: CASTLPQVRATNEKLFF; DNA: TGCGCCAGCACCCTTCCGCAGGTCCGGGCAACTAATGAAAAACTGTTTTTT
V: TRBV9; D: -; J: TRBJ1-1; size: few; CDR3: CASSVFGGKDTEAFF; DNA: TGTGCCAGCAGCGTTTTCGGGGGGAAGGACACTGAAGCTTTCTTT
V: TRBV6-4; D: -; J: TRBJ1-1; size: few; CDR3: CASSDSWGGFAFF; DNA: TGTGCCAGCAGTGACTCGTGGGGAGGGTTTGCTTTCTTT
V: TRBV18; D: TRBD2; J: TRBJ2-7; size: -; CDR3: CASSQTVGTSGNFGYEQYF; DNA: TGTGCCAGCTCCCAAACCGTCGGGACTAGCGGGAATTTTGGATACGAGCAGTACTTC
V: TRBV4-2; D: -; J: TRBJ1-2; size: -; CDR3: CASSQGGVGNYGYTF; DNA: TGTGCCAGCAGCCAGGGGGGGGTAGGGAACTATGGCTACACCTTC
V: TRBV4-3; D: -; J: TRBJ1-1; size: -; CDR3: CASSQGGVNTEAFF; DNA: TGCGCCAGCAGCCAAGGGGGCGTGAACACTGAAGCTTTCTTT
V: TRBV19; D: -; J: TRBJ2-7; size: -; CDR3: CASSGDYEQYF; DNA: TGTGCCAGTAGTGGAGACTACGAGCAGTACTTC
V: TRBV6-4; D: TRBD2; J: TRBJ2-3; size: few; CDR3: CASSETSGGSDTQYF; DNA: TGTGCCAGCAGCGAGACTAGCGGGGGTTCAGATACGCAGTATTTT
V: TRBV29-1; D: -; J: TRBJ1-2; size: -; CDR3: CSVEGQGYGYTF; DNA: TGCAGCGTTGAAGGCCAGGGCTATGGCTACACCTTC
V: TRBV29-1; D: -; J: TRBJ2-7; size: -; CDR3: CSASDSSYEQYF; DNA: TGCAGCGCGTCCGACAGCAGCTACGAGCAGTACTTC
V: TRBV6-4; D: -; J: TRBJ1-2; size: few; CDR3: CASSRELNYGYTF; DNA: TGTGCCAGCAGTCGAGAGCTTAACTATGGCTACACCTTC
V: TRBV5-5; D: -; J: TRBJ2-5; size: -; CDR3: CASSFRRPQETQYF; DNA: TGTGCCAGCAGCTTCCGCCGGCCCCAAGAGACCCAGTACTTC
V: TRBV5-4; D: -; J: TRBJ2-7; size: -; CDR3: CASSLQGNFYEQYF; DNA: TGTGCCAGCAGCTTGCAGGGGAATTTCTACGAGCAGTACTTC
V: TRBV4-2; D: -; J: TRBJ2-3; size: -; CDR3: CASTFFGASTDTQYF; DNA: TGTGCCAGCACCTTTTTCGGGGCTTCCACAGATACGCAGTATTTT
V: TRBV6-5; D: TRBD1; J: TRBJ1-1; size: -; CDR3: CATGTGTWYTEAFF; DNA: TGTGCCACCGGGACAGGGACATGGTACACTGAAGCTTTCTTT
V: TRBV5-5; D: TRBD2; J: TRBJ2-1; size: -; CDR3: CASSLLAGAYNEQFF; DNA: TGTGCCAGCAGCCTCCTAGCGGGAGCTTACAATGAGCAGTTCTTC
V: TRBV5-8; D: TRBD1; J: TRBJ2-5; size: -; CDR3: CASSLGRDRGLETQYF; DNA: TGTGCCAGCAGCTTGGGAAGGGACAGGGGGCTGGAGACCCAGTACTTC
V: TRBV6-5; D: -; J: TRBJ2-7; size: -; CDR3: CASSYSSKGSEQYF; DNA: TGTGCCAGCAGTTACTCGAGTAAGGGTTCCGAGCAGTACTTC
V: TRBV9; D: -; J: TRBJ2-1; size: few; CDR3: CASSADRNEQFF; DNA: TGTGCCAGCAGCGCCGACCGGAATGAGCAGTTCTTC
V: TRBV10-1; D: TRBD1; J: TRBJ1-1; size: few; CDR3: CASSSHPTGTDNTEAFF; DNA: TGCGCCAGCAGTTCTCATCCCACCGGGACAGATAACACTGAAGCTTTCTTT
V: TRBV9; D: -; J: TRBJ2-1; size: -; CDR3: CASSAPPGTGTEQFF; DNA: TGTGCCAGCAGCGCCCCTCCCGGGACCGGCACTGAGCAGTTCTTC
V: TRBV5-1; D: TRBD2; J: TRBJ2-3; size: -; CDR3: CASGRAFDTQYF; DNA: TGCGCCAGCGGGAGGGCCTTCGATACGCAGTATTTT
V: TRBV5-6; D: -; J: TRBJ2-5; size: once; CDR3: CASSDLAMKETQYF; DNA: TGTGCCAGCAGCGACCTAGCAATGAAAGAGACCCAGTACTTC
V: TRBV4-1; D: -; J: TRBJ1-5; size: -; CDR3: CASSPFWEEGYSNQPQHF; DNA: TGCGCCAGCAGCCCCTTCTGGGAGGAGGGGTATAGCAATCAGCCCCAGCATTTT
V: TRBV18; D: -; J: TRBJ2-2; size: -; CDR3: CASSPQGNTGELFF; DNA: TGTGCCAGCTCTCCACAGGGGAACACCGGGGAGCTGTTTTTT
V: TRBV7-8; D: TRBD1; J: TRBJ1-3; size: -; CDR3: CASSLFPGQGAYF; DNA: TGTGCCAGCAGCTTATTCCCGGGACAGGGTGCATATTTT
V: TRBV10-1; D: -; J: TRBJ2-7; size: -; CDR3: CASSESRGRGEQYF; DNA: TGCGCCAGCAGTGAGTCGAGGGGTCGCGGCGAGCAGTACTTC
V: TRBV4-2; D: TRBD2; J: TRBJ2-2; size: -; CDR3: CASSLGRAGGSGELFF; DNA: TGTGCCAGCAGCCTCGGGAGAGCGGGAGGGTCCGGGGAGCTGTTTTTT
V: TRBV10-3; D: -; J: TRBJ2-2; size: -; CDR3: CATSGAPDTGELFF; DNA: TGTGCCACATCGGGGGCCCCGGACACCGGGGAGCTGTTTTTT
V: TRBV2; D: -; J: TRBJ1-3; size: -; CDR3: CASSEDPGNTIYF; DNA: TGTGCCAGCAGTGAAGACCCTGGAAACACCATATATTTT
V: TRBV11-2; D: -; J: TRBJ1-2; size: once; CDR3: CASSRAGRNYGYTF; DNA: TGTGCCAGCAGCCGGGCCGGACGCAACTATGGCTACACCTTC
V: TRBV9; D: -; J: TRBJ2-3; size: -; CDR3: CASSVRDRGVAGGPDTQYF; DNA: TGTGCCAGCAGCGTCCGGGACAGGGGAGTAGCGGGAGGTCCAGATACGCAGTATTTT
V: TRBV19; D: -; J: TRBJ1-1; size: few; CDR3: CASSIAGANTEAFF; DNA: TGTGCCAGTAGTATAGCCGGGGCGAACACTGAAGCTTTCTTT
V: TRBV7-7; D: -; J: TRBJ2-7; size: -; CDR3: CASSLHGGAHEQYF; DNA: TGTGCTAGCAGCTTACACGGCGGGGCGCACGAGCAGTACTTC
V: TRBV7-2; D: -; J: TRBJ2-5; size: -; CDR3: CASRRHDQETQYF; DNA: TGTGCCAGCAGACGGCACGACCAAGAGACCCAGTACTTC
V: TRBV19; D: -; J: TRBJ2-3; size: -; CDR3: CASSGGRGTDTQYF; DNA: TGTGCCAGTAGTGGGGGGCGAGGCACAGATACGCAGTATTTT
V: TRBV11-2; D: -; J: TRBJ2-3; size: -; CDR3: CASSLGGDTQYF; DNA: TGTGCCAGCAGCTTAGGGGGTGATACGCAGTATTTT
V: TRBV11-2; D: TRBD1; J: TRBJ1-2; size: -; CDR3: CASSDRQGLYGYTF; DNA: TGTGCCAGCAGCGATCGACAGGGGCTCTATGGCTACACCTTC
V: TRBV25-1; D: TRBD1; J: TRBJ1-4; size: -; CDR3: CASSETGSEKLFF; DNA: TGTGCCAGCAGTGAGACAGGGAGTGAAAAACTGTTTTTT
V: TRBV28; D: -; J: TRBJ2-2; size: -; CDR3: CAIHVSSTGELFF; DNA: TGTGCCATCCACGTTTCGAGCACCGGGGAGCTGTTTTTT
V: TRBV28; D: -; J: TRBJ2-7; size: -; CDR3: CASSLGGGNSYEQYF; DNA: TGTGCCAGCAGTTTGGGCGGAGGAAACTCCTACGAGCAGTACTTC
V: TRBV7-8; D: TRBD2; J: TRBJ2-2; size: few; CDR3: CASSPAQAAGRTGELFF; DNA: TGTGCCAGCAGCCCCGCGCAGGCAGCGGGACGCACCGGGGAGCTGTTTTTT
V: TRBV19; D: TRBD1; J: TRBJ1-1; size: few; CDR3: CASRDRGWTEAFF; DNA: TGTGCCAGTAGGGACAGGGGCTGGACTGAAGCTTTCTTT
V: TRBV29-1; D: TRBD1; J: TRBJ2-3; size: -; CDR3: CSTRGQGSSDTQYF; DNA: TGCAGCACGAGGGGACAGGGAAGTTCAGATACGCAGTATTTT
V: TRBV29-1; D: -; J: TRBJ2-3; size: -; CDR3: CSVGGVSSTDTQYF; DNA: TGCAGCGTTGGGGGGGTATCCAGCACAGATACGCAGTATTTT
V: TRBV5-6; D: -; J: TRBJ2-1; size: -; CDR3: CASSGEVIRPNEQFF; DNA: TGTGCCAGCTCCGGAGAGGTTATCCGCCCCAATGAGCAGTTCTTC
V: TRBV2; D: -; J: TRBJ1-5; size: few; CDR3: CASRAGLTQPQHF; DNA: TGTGCCAGCAGGGCGGGACTTACTCAGCCCCAGCATTTT
V: TRBV7-8; D: -; J: TRBJ1-4; size: few; CDR3: CASSLQVGVSGPEKLFF; DNA: TGTGCCAGCAGCTTACAAGTCGGTGTGTCGGGGCCTGAAAAACTGTTTTTT
V: TRBV30; D: TRBD1; J: TRBJ1-3; size: -; CDR3: CAWSKQGSGNTIYF; DNA: TGTGCCTGGAGTAAACAGGGGAGCGGAAACACCATATATTTT